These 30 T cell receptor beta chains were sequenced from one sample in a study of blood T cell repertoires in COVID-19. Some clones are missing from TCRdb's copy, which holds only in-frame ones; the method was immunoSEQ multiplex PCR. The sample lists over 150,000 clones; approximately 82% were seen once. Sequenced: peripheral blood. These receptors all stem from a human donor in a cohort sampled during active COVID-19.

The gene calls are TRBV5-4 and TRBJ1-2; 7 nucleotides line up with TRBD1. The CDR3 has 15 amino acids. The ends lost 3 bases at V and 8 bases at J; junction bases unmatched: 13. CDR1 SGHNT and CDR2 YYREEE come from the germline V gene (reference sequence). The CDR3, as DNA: TGTGCCAGCAGCTCCCTTAAGACAGGGTCTAAGGGCTACACCTTC. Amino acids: CASSSLKTGSKGYTF.

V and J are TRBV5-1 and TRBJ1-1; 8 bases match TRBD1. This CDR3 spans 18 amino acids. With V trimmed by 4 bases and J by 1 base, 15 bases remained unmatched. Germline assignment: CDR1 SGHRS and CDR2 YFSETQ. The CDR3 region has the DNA TGCGCCAGCAGCCCGGTTGGCAGGGGGCGAGGGAGGAACACTGAAGCTTTCTTT. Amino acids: CASSPVGRGRGRNTEAFF. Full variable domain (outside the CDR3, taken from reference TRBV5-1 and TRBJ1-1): KAGVTQTPRYLIKTRGQQVTLSCSPISGHRSVSWYQQTPGQGLQFLFEYFSETQRNKGNFPGRFSGRQFSNSRSEMNVSTLELGDSALYLCASSPVGRGRGRNTEAFFGQGTRLTVV.

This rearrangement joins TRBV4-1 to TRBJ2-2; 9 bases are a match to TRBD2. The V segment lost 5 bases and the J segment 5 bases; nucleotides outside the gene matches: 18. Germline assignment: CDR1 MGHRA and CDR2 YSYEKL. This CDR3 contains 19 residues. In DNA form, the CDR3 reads TGCGCCAGCAGCTCAACCGGGGGCGGGAGGGCCGATGGGACCGGGGAGCTGTTTTTT. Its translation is CASSSTGGGRADGTGELFF.

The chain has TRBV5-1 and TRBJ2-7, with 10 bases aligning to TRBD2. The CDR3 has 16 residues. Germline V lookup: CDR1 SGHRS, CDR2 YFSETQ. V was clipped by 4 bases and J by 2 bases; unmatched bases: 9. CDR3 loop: CASSLTGLAEPYEQYF. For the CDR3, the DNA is TGCGCCAGCAGCCTCACCGGACTAGCGGAGCCCTACGAGCAGTACTTC.

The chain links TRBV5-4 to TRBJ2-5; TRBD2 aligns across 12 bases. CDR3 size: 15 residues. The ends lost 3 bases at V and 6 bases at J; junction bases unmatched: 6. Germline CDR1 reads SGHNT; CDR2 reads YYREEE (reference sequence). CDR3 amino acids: CASSSTSGREKTQYF. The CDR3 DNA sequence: TGTGCCAGCAGCTCGACTAGCGGGAGAGAAAAGACCCAGTACTTC.

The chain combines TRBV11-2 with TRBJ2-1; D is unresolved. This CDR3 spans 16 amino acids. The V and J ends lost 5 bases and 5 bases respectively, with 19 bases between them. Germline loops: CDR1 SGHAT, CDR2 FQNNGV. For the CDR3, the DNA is TGTGCCAGCAGCCCGAGCCCAACGCGGCTGAACAATGAGCAGTTCTTC. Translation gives CASSPSPTRLNNEQFF. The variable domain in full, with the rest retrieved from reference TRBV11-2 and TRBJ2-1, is EAGVAQSPRYKIIEKRQSVAFWCNPISGHATLYWYQQILGQGPKLLIQFQNNGVVDDSQLPKDRFSAERLKGVDSTLKIQPAKLEDSAVYLCASSPSPTRLNNEQFFGPGTRLTVL.

In nucleotides, the CDR3 is TGTGCCAGCAGCGTAGGGGTTGGAGCGGGAGCCAACACCGGGGAGCTGTTTTTT. It specifies CASSVGVGAGANTGELFF. V usage is TRBV9 and J usage is TRBJ2-2, with 8 bases aligning to TRBD2. The V gene's germline CDR1 is SGDLS and CDR2 YYNGEE. This CDR3 has 18 amino acids. The V gene end was trimmed by 0 bases and the J gene end by 2 bases; junction bases not matched to a gene: 9. Filled out from reference TRBV9 and TRBJ2-2, the complete variable domain reads DSGVTQTPKHLITATGQRVTLRCSPRSGDLSVYWYQQSLDQGLQFLIQYYNGEERAKGNILERFSAQQFPDLHSELNLSSLELGDSALYFCASSVGVGAGANTGELFFGEGSRLTVL.

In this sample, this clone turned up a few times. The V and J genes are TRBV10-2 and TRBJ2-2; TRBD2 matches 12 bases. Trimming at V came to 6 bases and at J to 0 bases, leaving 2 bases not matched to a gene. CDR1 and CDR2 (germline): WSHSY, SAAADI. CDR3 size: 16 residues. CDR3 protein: CASRLAGGSNTGELFF. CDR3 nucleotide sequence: TGCGCCAGCAGACTAGCGGGAGGCTCGAACACCGGGGAGCTGTTTTTT.

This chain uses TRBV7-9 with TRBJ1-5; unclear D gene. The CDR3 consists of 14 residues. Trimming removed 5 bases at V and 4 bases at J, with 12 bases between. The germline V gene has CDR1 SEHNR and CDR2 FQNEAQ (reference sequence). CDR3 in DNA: TGTGCCAGCAGCAAAGAGGCGGGAAATCAGCCCCAGCATTTT. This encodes CASSKEAGNQPQHF.

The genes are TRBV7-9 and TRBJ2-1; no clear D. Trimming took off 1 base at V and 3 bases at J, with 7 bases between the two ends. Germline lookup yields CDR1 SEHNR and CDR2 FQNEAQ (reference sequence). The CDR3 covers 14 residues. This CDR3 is CASSLVALYNEQFF. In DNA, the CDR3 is TGTGCCAGCAGCTTAGTAGCTCTCTACAATGAGCAGTTCTTC.

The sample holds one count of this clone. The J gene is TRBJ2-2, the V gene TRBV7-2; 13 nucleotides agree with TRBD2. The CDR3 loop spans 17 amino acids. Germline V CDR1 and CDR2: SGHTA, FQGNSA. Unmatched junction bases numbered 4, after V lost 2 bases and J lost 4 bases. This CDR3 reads CASSLRRLAGGTGELFF. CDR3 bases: TGTGCCAGCAGCTTACGACGACTAGCGGGAGGCACCGGGGAGCTGTTTTTT.

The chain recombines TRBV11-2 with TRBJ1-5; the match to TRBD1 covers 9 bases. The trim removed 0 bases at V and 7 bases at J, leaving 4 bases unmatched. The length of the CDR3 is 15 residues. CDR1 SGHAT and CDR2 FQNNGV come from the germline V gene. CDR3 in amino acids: CASSLEQGAGQPQHF. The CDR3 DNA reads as TGTGCCAGCAGCTTAGAACAGGGGGCCGGGCAGCCCCAGCATTTT.

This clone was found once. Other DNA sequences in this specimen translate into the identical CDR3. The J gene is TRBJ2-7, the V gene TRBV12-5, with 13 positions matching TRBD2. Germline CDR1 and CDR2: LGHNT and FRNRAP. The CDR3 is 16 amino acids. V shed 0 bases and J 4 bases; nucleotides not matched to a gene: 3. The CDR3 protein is CASGLVLAGGPYEQYF. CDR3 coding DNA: TGTGCTAGTGGTTTGGTACTAGCGGGAGGGCCGTACGAGCAGTACTTC.

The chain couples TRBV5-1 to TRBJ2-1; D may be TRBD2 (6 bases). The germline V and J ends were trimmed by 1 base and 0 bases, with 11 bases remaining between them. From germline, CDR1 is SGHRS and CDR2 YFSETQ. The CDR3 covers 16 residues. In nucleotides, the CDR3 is TGCGCCAGCAGCTTGATTGCGGGGAGCTCCTACAATGAGCAGTTCTTC. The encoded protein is CASSLIAGSSYNEQFF.

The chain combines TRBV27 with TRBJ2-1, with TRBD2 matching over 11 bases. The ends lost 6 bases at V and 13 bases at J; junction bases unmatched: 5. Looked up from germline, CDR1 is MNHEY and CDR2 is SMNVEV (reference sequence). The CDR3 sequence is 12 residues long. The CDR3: CASRIAGGPQFF. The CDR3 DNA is TGTGCCAGCAGGATAGCGGGAGGGCCTCAGTTCTTC.

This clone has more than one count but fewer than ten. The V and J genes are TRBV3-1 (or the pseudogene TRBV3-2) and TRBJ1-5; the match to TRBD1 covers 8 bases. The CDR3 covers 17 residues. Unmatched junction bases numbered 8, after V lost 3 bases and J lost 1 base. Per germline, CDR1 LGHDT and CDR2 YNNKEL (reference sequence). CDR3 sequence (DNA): TGTGCCAGCAGCCATGGACAGGGTTTGGGAAGCAATCAGCCCCAGCATTTT. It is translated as CASSHGQGLGSNQPQHF.

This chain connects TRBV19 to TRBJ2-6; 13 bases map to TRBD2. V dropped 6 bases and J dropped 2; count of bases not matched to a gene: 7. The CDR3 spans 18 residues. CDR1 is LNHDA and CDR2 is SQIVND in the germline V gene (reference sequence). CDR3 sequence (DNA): TGTGCCAGTAGACCAGGGACTAGCGGGAATGCTGGGGCCAACGTCCTGACTTTC. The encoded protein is CASRPGTSGNAGANVLTF.

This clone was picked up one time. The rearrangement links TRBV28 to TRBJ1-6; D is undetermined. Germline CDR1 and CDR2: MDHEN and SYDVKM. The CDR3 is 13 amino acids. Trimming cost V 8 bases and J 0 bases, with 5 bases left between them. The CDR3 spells CASGLSYNSPLHF. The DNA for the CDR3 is TGTGCCAGCGGACTCTCCTATAATTCACCCCTCCACTTT. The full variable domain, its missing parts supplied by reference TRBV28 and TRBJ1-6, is DVKVTQSSRYLVKRTGEKVFLECVQDMDHENMFWYRQDPGLGLRLIYFSYDVKMKEKGDIPEGYSVSREKKERFSLILESASTNQTSMYLCASGLSYNSPLHFGNGTRLTVT.

CDR3 DNA sequence: TGTGCCAGCAGCCCCCCTTACAGGAGCTCCTACGAGCAGTACTTC. This translates into CASSPPYRSSYEQYF. The chain joins TRBV7-2 to TRBJ2-7; tentative D call: TRBD1 (5 bases). This CDR3 has 15 residues. Trimming stripped 5 bases from V and 0 bases from J, with 14 bases between. Germline V gives CDR1 SGHTA, CDR2 FQGNSA.

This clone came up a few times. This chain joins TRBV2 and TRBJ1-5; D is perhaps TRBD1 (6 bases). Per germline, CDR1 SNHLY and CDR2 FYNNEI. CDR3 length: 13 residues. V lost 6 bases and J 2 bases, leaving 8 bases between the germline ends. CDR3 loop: CASRKGGNQPQHF. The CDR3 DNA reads TGTGCCAGCAGGAAGGGGGGCAATCAGCCCCAGCATTTT.

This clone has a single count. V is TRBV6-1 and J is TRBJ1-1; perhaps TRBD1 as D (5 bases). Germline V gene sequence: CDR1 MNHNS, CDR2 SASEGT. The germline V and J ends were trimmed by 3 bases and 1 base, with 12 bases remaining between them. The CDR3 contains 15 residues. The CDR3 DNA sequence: TGTGCCAGCAGTGACCTACAGGCCTGGAACACTGAAGCTTTCTTT. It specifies CASSDLQAWNTEAFF.

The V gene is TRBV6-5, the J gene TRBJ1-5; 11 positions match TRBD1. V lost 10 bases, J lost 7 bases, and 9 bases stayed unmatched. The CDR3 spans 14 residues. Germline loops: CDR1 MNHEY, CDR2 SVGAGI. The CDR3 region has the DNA TGTGCCACTTGGACAGGGGGCTTGAAGCAGCCCCAGCATTTT. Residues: CATWTGGLKQPQHF.

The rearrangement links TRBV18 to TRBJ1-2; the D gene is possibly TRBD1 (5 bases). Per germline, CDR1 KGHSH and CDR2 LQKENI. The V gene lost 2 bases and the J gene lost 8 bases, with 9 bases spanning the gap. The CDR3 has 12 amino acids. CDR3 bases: TGTGCCAGCTCACCAGACGGGGGAGGCTACACCTTC. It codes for CASSPDGGGYTF.

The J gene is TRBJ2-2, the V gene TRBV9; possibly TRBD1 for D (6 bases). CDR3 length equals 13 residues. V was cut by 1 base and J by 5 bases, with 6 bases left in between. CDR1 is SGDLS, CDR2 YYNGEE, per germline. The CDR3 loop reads CASSVTGTGELFF. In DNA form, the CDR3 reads TGTGCCAGCAGCGTAACAGGGACCGGGGAGCTGTTTTTT.

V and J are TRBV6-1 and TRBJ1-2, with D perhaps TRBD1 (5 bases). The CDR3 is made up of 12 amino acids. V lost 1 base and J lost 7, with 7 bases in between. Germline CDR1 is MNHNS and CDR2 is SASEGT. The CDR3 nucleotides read TGTGCCAGCAGTGAAGGACAGCTTGGCTACACCTTC. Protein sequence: CASSEGQLGYTF.

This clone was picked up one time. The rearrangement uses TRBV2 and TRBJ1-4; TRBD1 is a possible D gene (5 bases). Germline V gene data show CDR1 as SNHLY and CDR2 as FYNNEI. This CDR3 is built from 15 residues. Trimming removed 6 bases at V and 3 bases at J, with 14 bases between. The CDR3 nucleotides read TGTGCCAGCAGGGTTCAAGGGGCACCTAATGAAAAACTGTTTTTT. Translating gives CASRVQGAPNEKLFF.

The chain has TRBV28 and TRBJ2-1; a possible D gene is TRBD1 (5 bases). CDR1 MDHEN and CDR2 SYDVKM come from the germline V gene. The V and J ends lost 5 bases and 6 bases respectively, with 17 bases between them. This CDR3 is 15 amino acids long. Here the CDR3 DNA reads TGTGCCAGCAGTCTACCAGGGCAGGGCGGCAATGAGCAGTTCTTC. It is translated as CASSLPGQGGNEQFF.

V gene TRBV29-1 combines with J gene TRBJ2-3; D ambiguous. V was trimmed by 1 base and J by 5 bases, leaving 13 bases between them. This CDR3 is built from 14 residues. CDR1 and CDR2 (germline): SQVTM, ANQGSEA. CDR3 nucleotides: TGCAGCGTTGAAGTAAGCTACTCTGGAGATACGCAGTATTTT. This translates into CSVEVSYSGDTQYF.

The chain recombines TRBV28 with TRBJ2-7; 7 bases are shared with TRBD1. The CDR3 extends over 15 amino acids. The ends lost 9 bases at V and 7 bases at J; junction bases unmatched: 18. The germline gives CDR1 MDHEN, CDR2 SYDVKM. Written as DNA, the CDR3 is TGTGCCAGTACCTATGGGACAGCAACCCCGGGGGAGCAGTACTTC. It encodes CASTYGTATPGEQYF.

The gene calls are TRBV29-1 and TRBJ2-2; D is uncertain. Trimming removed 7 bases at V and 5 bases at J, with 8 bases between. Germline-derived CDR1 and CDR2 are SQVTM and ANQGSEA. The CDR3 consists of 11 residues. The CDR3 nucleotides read TGCAGCGCCGCCGCGACCGGGGAGCTGTTTTTT. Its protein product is CSAAATGELFF.